The subject of this entry is one T cell receptor beta chain. Its antigen is not known. Germline-derived CDR1 and CDR2 are MNHEY and SMNVEV (reference sequence). This CDR3 contains 16 residues. J gave up 5 bases and V 2 bases, and 6 bases lay outside the gene matches. The data stem from a study of cytomegalovirus exposure and HLA in healthy donors. General observations from the study: It was assumed in the presence/absence analyses that sequencing depth was roughly uniform across donors.

Primers for the PCR totalled 60 Vbeta and 13 Jbeta. TCRdb's copy holds only in-frame clones and misses some; the assay was immunoSEQ multiplex PCR. The repertoire has under 200,000 clones, roughly 85% of them found once; the top ten carry more than 12%. The receptor's source is a man in his fifties or sixties in good health and CMV-seropositive. Sequencing input: PBMCs. This sequence joins TRBV27 and TRBJ2-1; 10 bases align to TRBD2. In DNA form, the CDR3 reads TGTGCCAGCAGTTTACTAGCGGGGGCCCCTAACAATGAGCAGTTCTTC. Amino acid sequence: CASSLLAGAPNNEQFF.